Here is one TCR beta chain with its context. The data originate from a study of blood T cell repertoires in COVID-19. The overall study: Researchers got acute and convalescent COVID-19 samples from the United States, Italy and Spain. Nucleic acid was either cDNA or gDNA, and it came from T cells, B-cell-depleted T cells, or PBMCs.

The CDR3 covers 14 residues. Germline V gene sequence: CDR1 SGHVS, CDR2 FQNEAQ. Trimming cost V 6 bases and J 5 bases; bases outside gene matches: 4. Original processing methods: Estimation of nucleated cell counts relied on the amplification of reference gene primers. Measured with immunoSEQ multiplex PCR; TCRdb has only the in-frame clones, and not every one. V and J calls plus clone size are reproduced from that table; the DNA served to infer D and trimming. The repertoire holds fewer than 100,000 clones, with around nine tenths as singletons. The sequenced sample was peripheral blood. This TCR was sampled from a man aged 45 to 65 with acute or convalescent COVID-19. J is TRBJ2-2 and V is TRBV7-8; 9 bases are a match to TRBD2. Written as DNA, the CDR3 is TGTGCCAGCAGGGGGCGGGAGGGTACCGGGGAGCTGTTTTTT. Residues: CASRGREGTGELFF.